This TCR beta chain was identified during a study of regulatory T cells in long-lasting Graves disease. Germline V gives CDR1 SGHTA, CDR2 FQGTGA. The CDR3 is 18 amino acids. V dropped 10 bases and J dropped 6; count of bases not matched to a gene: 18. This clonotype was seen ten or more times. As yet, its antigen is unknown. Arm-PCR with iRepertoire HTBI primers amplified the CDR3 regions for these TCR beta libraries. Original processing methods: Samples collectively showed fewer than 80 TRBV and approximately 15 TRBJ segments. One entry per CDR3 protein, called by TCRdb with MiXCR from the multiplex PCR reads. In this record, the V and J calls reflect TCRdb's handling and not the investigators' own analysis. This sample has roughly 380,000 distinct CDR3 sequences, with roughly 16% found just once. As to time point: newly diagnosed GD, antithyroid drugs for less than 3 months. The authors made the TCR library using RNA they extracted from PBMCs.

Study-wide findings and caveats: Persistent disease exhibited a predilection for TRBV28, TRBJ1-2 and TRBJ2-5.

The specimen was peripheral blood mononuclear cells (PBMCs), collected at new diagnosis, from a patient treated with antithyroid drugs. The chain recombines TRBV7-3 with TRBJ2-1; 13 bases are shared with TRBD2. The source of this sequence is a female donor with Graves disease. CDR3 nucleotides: TGTGCCACCGGGAGGACTAGCGGGAGCGACAACATACTCAATGAGCAGTTCTTC. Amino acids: CATGRTSGSDNILNEQFF.